The 21 T cell receptor beta chains below come from one sample, sequenced in a study of blood T cell repertoires in COVID-19. Sequencing was performed with immunoSEQ multiplex PCR; in TCRdb, only in-frame clones are kept and a portion is missing. The repertoire consists of hundreds of thousands of clones, with about 88% occurring once and the leading ten covering 2%. Sequencing was carried out using PBMCs or T cells enriched from blood (not recorded which). The origin of the receptors is a woman between 55 and 75 years old in a cohort exposed to, infected with or recovered from COVID-19 (not recorded which).

The J gene is TRBJ2-1, the V gene TRBV29-1; the match to TRBD1 covers 10 bases. CDR1 is SQVTM, CDR2 ANQGSEA, per germline. The length of the CDR3 is 15 residues. V lost 4 bases to trimming and J lost 6 bases; unmatched junction nucleotides: 9. CDR3 sequence (DNA): TGCAGCGTTGTCGGTGGGGGACAGGGGTTCAATGAGCAGTTCTTC. Amino acid sequence: CSVVGGGQGFNEQFF.

The rearrangement joins TRBV30 to TRBJ1-2; 8 bases map to TRBD1. This CDR3 region has 15 residues. CDR1 is GTSNPN and CDR2 is SVGIG in the germline V gene (reference sequence). J gave up 4 bases and V 1 base, and 8 bases lay outside the gene matches. The CDR3 loop is CAWSAPGGWIYGYTF. CDR3 bases: TGTGCCTGGAGTGCCCCAGGGGGCTGGATCTATGGCTACACCTTC.

The J gene is TRBJ2-1, the V gene TRBV19; 13 bases map to TRBD2. This CDR3 comprises 16 residues. V lost 6 bases and J lost 6; bases outside the gene matches: 8. CDR1 is LNHDA and CDR2 is SQIVND in the germline V gene (reference sequence). The CDR3: CASRDRLAGGPNEQFF. DNA for the CDR3: TGTGCCAGTAGGGACAGACTAGCGGGAGGACCCAATGAGCAGTTCTTC.

The rearrangement links TRBV7-2 to TRBJ2-1; 8 nucleotides line up with TRBD2. Germline V lookup: CDR1 SGHTA, CDR2 FQGNSA. There are 18 residues in the CDR3. Germline trimming cut 7 bases from V and 0 bases from J; bases unmatched to any gene: 14. The CDR3 DNA is TGTGCCAGCAACCTTCGACCCCCGAGCGGGAGCTCCTACAATGAGCAGTTCTTC. Its translation: CASNLRPPSGSSYNEQFF.

The V and J genes are TRBV18 and TRBJ2-1; 10 nucleotides agree with TRBD2. V gave up 6 bases and J gave up 4 bases; unmatched junction bases: 6. Germline V lookup: CDR1 KGHSH, CDR2 LQKENI. The CDR3 has 15 residues. Here the CDR3 DNA reads TGTGCCAGCTCGAGCCGGACTAGCGGTTACAATGAGCAGTTCTTC. It encodes CASSSRTSGYNEQFF.

The chain combines TRBV7-9 with TRBJ1-2, with 8 bases lining up with TRBD1. CDR1 SEHNR and CDR2 FQNEAQ come from the germline V gene (reference sequence). The CDR3 runs to 15 residues. Trimming removed 7 bases from V and 5 bases from J; junction bases left unmatched: 12. Written as DNA, the CDR3 is TGTGCCAGCACTCTAGCTAAGGGACAGGTATATGGCTACACCTTC. Translated, it gives CASTLAKGQVYGYTF.

V usage is TRBV4-3 and J usage is TRBJ1-2, with 7 bases that match TRBD1. V lost 1 base to trimming and J lost 4 bases; unmatched junction nucleotides: 0. CDR1 and CDR2 from the germline V gene are LGHNA and YSLEER. The CDR3 is 13 residues long. The DNA for the CDR3 is TGCGCCAGCAGCCAAGGGACAGGCTATGGCTACACCTTC. This encodes CASSQGTGYGYTF.

The chain uses TRBV19 and TRBJ1-2, with D hard to call. The germline V and J ends were trimmed by 3 bases and 7 bases, with 12 bases remaining between them. The CDR3 sequence is 13 residues long. Germline-derived CDR1 and CDR2 are LNHDA and SQIVND (reference sequence). The chain's CDR3 is CASSITASGGYTF. CDR3 DNA sequence: TGTGCCAGTAGTATTACGGCTTCGGGTGGCTACACCTTC.

The chain uses TRBV28 and TRBJ1-2, with TRBD1 as a possible D gene (5 bases). CDR1 and CDR2 from the germline V gene are MDHEN and SYDVKM. Trimming removed 3 bases from V and 3 bases from J, with 11 bases in between. CDR3 length: 14 amino acids. The CDR3 nucleotides read TGTGCCAGCAGTTTCCCAGGGCCCGACTATGGCTACACCTTC. Encoded protein: CASSFPGPDYGYTF.

This clone occurred a few times. The DNA of the CDR3 is TGCAGCGTCCGACAGGGGTCAGCTTTCTTT. Encoded protein: CSVRQGSAFF. The chain combines TRBV29-1 with TRBJ1-1; TRBD1 matches 8 bases. The CDR3 totals 10 residues. J lost 10 bases, V lost 6 bases, and 4 bases had no gene match. Germline loops: CDR1 SQVTM, CDR2 ANQGSEA.

The V and J genes are TRBV19 and TRBJ2-5, with 7 bases matching TRBD1. The CDR3 extends over 16 amino acids. Germline values: CDR1 LNHDA, CDR2 SQIVND (reference sequence). The V segment lost 5 bases and the J segment 1 base; nucleotides outside the gene matches: 10. The CDR3 region is CASSRRDSNSQETQYF. As DNA, the CDR3 is TGTGCCAGTAGTCGAAGGGACAGCAACTCCCAAGAGACCCAGTACTTC.

The V gene is TRBV11-2, the J gene TRBJ2-1; TRBD2 agrees at 7 bases. The CDR3 contains 15 residues. Losses at the gene ends were 1 base for V and 6 bases for J; bases not matched to a gene: 6. Germline CDR1 reads SGHAT; CDR2 reads FQNNGV. The CDR3 sequence is CASSLGTRTTNEQFF. CDR3 in DNA: TGTGCCAGCAGCTTAGGGACTAGGACAACCAATGAGCAGTTCTTC.

The chain couples TRBV19 to TRBJ2-7; 7 nucleotides align to TRBD2. CDR3 length equals 16 residues. The V segment lost 4 bases and the J segment 2 bases; nucleotides outside the gene matches: 11. The germline CDR1 and CDR2 sequences are LNHDA and SQIVND (reference sequence). This CDR3 reads CASSTLNGGITYEQYF. The CDR3 coding sequence is TGTGCCAGTAGTACCCTGAACGGGGGGATAACCTACGAGCAGTACTTC.

The rearrangement uses TRBV11-2 and TRBJ1-1, with D possibly being TRBD1 (6 bases). The V end lost 10 bases, the J end lost 1 base, and 19 bases lay between the germline ends. The CDR3 consists of 15 residues. CDR1 is SGHAT and CDR2 is FQNNGV in the germline V gene. The CDR3 region is CATEGHLVANTEAFF. For the CDR3, the DNA is TGTGCCACAGAGGGACACTTAGTGGCGAACACTGAAGCTTTCTTT. Looking up the rest from reference TRBV11-2 and TRBJ1-1 gives the full variable domain: EAGVAQSPRYKIIEKRQSVAFWCNPISGHATLYWYQQILGQGPKLLIQFQNNGVVDDSQLPKDRFSAERLKGVDSTLKIQPAKLEDSAVYLCATEGHLVANTEAFFGQGTRLTVV.

V and J are TRBV27 and TRBJ1-2; D may be TRBD1 (6 bases). Trimming left V 3 bases short and J 1 base short, with 12 bases between. The CDR3 is 15 residues long. The germline V gene encodes CDR1 MNHEY and CDR2 SMNVEV (reference sequence). CDR3 region: CASSLRQGLNYGYTF. CDR3 DNA sequence: TGTGCCAGCAGTTTGAGGCAGGGGCTTAACTATGGCTACACCTTC.

The chain carries TRBV2 and TRBJ2-1, with 8 bases matching TRBD1. CDR1 is SNHLY and CDR2 is FYNNEI in the germline V gene. This CDR3 is built from 20 residues. V lost 2 bases, J lost 4 bases, and 19 bases stayed unmatched. Here the CDR3 reads CASSENFGQGQPNPYNEQFF. The CDR3 DNA follows: TGTGCCAGCAGTGAAAATTTTGGACAGGGCCAGCCTAACCCTTACAATGAGCAGTTCTTC.

This chain links TRBV4-2 with TRBJ1-4, with D hard to call. V lost 0 bases and J 5 bases, leaving 19 bases between the germline ends. CDR1 is LGHNA, CDR2 YNFKEQ, per germline. CDR3 length: 18 residues. The CDR3 loop reads CASSQDPLMRGSNEKLFF. The CDR3 DNA reads TGTGCCAGCAGCCAAGATCCCCTCATGCGAGGGTCCAATGAAAAACTGTTTTTT.

This chain uses TRBV18 with TRBJ1-1; a possible D gene is TRBD1 (6 bases). This CDR3 is built from 15 residues. CDR1 is KGHSH, CDR2 LQKENI, per germline. Trimming removed 2 bases at V and 1 base at J, with 11 bases between. CDR3 in DNA: TGTGCCAGCTCACCAGCGGTAGGGGGGAACACTGAAGCTTTCTTT. Protein: CASSPAVGGNTEAFF.

The J gene is TRBJ1-4, the V gene TRBV7-9; no definite D call. The CDR3 loop spans 14 amino acids. Germline CDR1 SEHNR, CDR2 FQNEAQ (reference sequence). With 1 base removed from V and 10 bases from J, the gap between germline ends came to 13 bases. The CDR3: CASSLGGQSGKLFF. DNA of the CDR3: TGTGCCAGCAGCTTAGGCGGGCAGAGTGGAAAACTGTTTTTT.

The chain employs TRBV7-2 and TRBJ1-1; tentative D call: TRBD1 (5 bases). The CDR3 loop spans 13 amino acids. Trimming shortened V by 4 bases and J by 10 bases, and 16 bases separated the two germline ends. Germline CDR1 SGHTA, CDR2 FQGNSA. The CDR3 loop is CASSSGVPAPAFF. In DNA form, the CDR3 reads TGTGCCAGCAGCTCGGGGGTTCCGGCCCCAGCTTTCTTT.

The genes are TRBV21-1 and TRBJ2-3; TRBD2, the table's D call, lacks a check against the DNA. TRBV21-1 corresponds to a pseudogene. This CDR3 spans 17 amino acids. The CDR3 DNA is TGTGCCAGCAAATTCGGGAACCAGCCTCCGGGAATAGCTACGCAGTATTTT. Protein sequence: CASKFGNQPPGIATQYF.